The 2 T cell receptor beta chains given below trace back to one sample, sequenced in a study of beta chain features in type 1 diabetes. General study points: Across all four CD4+ subsets, people with type 1 diabetes showed modestly shorter TCRB CDR3s.

These receptors are not linked to any known antigen. Every bit of the isolated RNA underwent reverse transcription, so sequencing read expressed TCRB transcripts. The data were produced by immunoSEQ multiplex PCR, yet TCRdb's version contains in-frame clones alone and is incomplete. The sample records 200,000 to 300,000 clones, about 15% being singletons. Sequences were obtained from naive CD4+ T cells from blood. These receptors came from a man aged 25-45 years with type 1 diabetes.

This clone was recorded a few times. The J gene is TRBJ1-1, the V gene TRBV11-1; TRBD1 might be the D (6 bases). This CDR3 region has 15 residues. Germline CDR1 reads SGHAT; CDR2 reads FQDESV (reference sequence). V was pared by 5 bases and J by 3 bases, with 16 bases between. CDR3 sequence reads: CASSLRQEGDTEAFF. In DNA, the CDR3 is TGTGCCAGCAGCCTAAGACAGGAAGGGGACACTGAAGCTTTCTTT.

Note on this clone: Other nucleotide sequences from this sample produce the same CDR3. The chain is built from TRBV2 and TRBJ1-1, with D perhaps TRBD1 (6 bases). Trimming took 5 bases from V and 4 from J, leaving 8 bases between them. This CDR3 has 12 residues. Germline V gene sequence: CDR1 SNHLY, CDR2 FYNNEI. The chain's CDR3 is CASSTGSTEAFF. The CDR3 nucleotides are TGTGCCAGCAGTACAGGGAGCACTGAAGCTTTCTTT.